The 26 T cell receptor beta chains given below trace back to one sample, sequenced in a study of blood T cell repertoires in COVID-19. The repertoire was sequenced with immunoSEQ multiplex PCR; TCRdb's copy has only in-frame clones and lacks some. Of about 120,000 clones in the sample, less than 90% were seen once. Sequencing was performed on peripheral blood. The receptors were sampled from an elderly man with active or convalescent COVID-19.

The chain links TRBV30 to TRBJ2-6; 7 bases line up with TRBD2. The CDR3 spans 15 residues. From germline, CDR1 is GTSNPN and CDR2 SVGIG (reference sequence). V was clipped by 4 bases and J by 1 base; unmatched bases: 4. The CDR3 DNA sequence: TGTGCCTGGACTGCGGGAGTTTCTGGGGCCAACGTCCTGACTTTC. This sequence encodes CAWTAGVSGANVLTF.

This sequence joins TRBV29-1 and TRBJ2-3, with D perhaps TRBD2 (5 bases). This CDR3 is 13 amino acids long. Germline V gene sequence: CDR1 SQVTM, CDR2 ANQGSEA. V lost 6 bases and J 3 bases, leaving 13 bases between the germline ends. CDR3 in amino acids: CSVLGPGTDTQYF. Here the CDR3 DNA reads TGCAGCGTCTTGGGCCCGGGAACAGATACGCAGTATTTT.

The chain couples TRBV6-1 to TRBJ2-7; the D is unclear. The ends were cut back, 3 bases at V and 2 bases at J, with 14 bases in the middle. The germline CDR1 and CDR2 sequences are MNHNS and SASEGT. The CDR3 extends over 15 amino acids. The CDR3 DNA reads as TGTGCCAGCAGTGAGGTCGAGATTCTCCCCTACGAGCAGTACTTC. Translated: CASSEVEILPYEQYF.

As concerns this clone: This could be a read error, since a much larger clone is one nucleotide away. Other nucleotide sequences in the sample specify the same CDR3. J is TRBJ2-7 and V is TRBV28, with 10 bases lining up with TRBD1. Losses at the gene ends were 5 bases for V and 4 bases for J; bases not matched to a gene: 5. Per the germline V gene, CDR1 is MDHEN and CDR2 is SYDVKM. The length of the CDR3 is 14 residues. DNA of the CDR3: TGTGCCAGCAGTGACCGGGACAGGGGTTACGAGCAGTACTTC. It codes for CASSDRDRGYEQYF. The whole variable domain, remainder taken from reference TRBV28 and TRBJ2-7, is DVKVTQSSRYLVKRTGEKVFLECVQDMDHENMFWYRQDPGLGLRLIYFSYDVKMKEKGDIPEGYSVSREKKERFSLILESASTNQTSMYLCASSDRDRGYEQYFGPGTRLTVT.

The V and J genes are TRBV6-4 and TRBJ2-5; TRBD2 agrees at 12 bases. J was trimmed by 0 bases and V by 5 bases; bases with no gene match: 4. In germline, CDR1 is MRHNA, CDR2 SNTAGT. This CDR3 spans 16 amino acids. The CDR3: CASSPGLAGNQETQYF. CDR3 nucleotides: TGTGCCAGCAGTCCCGGACTAGCGGGGAACCAAGAGACCCAGTACTTC.

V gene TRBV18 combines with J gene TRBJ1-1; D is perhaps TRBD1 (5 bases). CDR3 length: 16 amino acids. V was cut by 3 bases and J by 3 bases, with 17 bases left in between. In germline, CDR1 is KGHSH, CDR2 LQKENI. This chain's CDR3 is CASSPGRNLWDTEAFF. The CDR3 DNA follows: TGTGCCAGCTCACCGGGGCGGAACTTGTGGGACACTGAAGCTTTCTTT.

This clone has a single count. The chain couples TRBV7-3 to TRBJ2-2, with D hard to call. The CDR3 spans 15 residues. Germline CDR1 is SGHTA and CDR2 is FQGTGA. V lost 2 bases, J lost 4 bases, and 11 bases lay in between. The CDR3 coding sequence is TGTGCCAGCAGCTTAGGGCTGGCGCTCACCGGGGAGCTGTTTTTT. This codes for CASSLGLALTGELFF.

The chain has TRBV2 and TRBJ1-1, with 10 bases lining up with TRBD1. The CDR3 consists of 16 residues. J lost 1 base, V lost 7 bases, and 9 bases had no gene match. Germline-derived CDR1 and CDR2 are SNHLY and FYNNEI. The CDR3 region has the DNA TGTGCCAGCACCAGGGACAGGGGTTCGAGGAACACTGAAGCTTTCTTT. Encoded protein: CASTRDRGSRNTEAFF.

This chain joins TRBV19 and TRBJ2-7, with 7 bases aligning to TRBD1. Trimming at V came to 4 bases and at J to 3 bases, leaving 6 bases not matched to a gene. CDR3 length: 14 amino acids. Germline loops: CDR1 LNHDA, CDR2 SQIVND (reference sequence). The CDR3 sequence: CASSRGGNRYEQYF. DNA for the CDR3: TGTGCCAGTAGTAGAGGGGGCAATCGCTACGAGCAGTACTTC. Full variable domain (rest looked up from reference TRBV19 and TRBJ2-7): DGGITQSPKYLFRKEGQNVTLSCEQNLNHDAMYWYRQDPGQGLRLIYYSQIVNDFQKGDIAEGYSVSREKKESFPLTVTSAQKNPTAFYLCASSRGGNRYEQYFGPGTRLTVT.

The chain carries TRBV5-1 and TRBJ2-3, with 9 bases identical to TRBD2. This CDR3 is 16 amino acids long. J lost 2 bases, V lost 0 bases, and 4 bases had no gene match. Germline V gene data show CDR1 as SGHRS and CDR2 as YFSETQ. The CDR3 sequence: CASSLGSGGTTDTQYF. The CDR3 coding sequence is TGCGCCAGCAGCTTGGGAAGCGGGGGGACCACAGATACGCAGTATTTT. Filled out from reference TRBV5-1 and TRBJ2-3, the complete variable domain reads KAGVTQTPRYLIKTRGQQVTLSCSPISGHRSVSWYQQTPGQGLQFLFEYFSETQRNKGNFPGRFSGRQFSNSRSEMNVSTLELGDSALYLCASSLGSGGTTDTQYFGPGTRLTVL.

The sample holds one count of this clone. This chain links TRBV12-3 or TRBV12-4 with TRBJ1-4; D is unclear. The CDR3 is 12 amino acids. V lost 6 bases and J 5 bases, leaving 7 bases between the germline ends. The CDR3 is CASRVGNEKLFF. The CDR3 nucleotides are TGTGCCAGCAGGGTCGGGAATGAAAAACTGTTTTTT.

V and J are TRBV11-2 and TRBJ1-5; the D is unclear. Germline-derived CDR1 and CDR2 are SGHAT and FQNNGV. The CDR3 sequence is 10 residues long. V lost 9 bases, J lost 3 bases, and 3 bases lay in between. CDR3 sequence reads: CASYNQPQHF. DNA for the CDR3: TGTGCCAGTTACAATCAGCCCCAGCATTTT.

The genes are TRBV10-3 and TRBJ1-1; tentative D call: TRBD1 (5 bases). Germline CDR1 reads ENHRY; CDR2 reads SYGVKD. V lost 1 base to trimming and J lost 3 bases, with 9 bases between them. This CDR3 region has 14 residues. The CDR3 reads CAISEYRGDTEAFF. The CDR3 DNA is TGTGCCATCAGTGAGTATCGGGGGGACACTGAAGCTTTCTTT.

CDR3 DNA: TGTGCCAGCAGCATAATGGGGCGGGGATTGTACAATGAGCAGTTCTTC. It encodes CASSIMGRGLYNEQFF. V and J are TRBV7-9 and TRBJ2-1; maybe TRBD2 (6 bases). Looked up from germline, CDR1 is SEHNR and CDR2 is FQNEAQ (reference sequence). The CDR3 covers 16 residues. Deletions cut 5 bases from V and 4 bases from J, with 18 bases between.

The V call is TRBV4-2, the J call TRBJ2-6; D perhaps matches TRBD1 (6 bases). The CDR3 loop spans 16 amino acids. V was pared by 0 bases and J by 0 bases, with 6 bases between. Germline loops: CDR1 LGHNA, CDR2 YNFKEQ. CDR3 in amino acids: CASSQEDSSGANVLTF. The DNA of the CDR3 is TGTGCCAGCAGCCAAGAGGACAGCTCTGGGGCCAACGTCCTGACTTTC.

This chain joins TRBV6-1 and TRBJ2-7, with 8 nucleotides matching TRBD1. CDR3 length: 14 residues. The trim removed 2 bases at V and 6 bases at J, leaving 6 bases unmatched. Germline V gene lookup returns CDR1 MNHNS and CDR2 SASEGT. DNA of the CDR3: TGTGCCAGCAGTGAATTTCCAGGGGGCGGCGAGCAGTACTTC. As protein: CASSEFPGGGEQYF.

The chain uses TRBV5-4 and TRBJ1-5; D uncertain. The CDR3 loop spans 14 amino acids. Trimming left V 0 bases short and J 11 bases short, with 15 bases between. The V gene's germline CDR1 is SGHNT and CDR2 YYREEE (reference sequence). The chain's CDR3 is CASSLEGRQSAQHF. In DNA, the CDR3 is TGTGCCAGCAGCTTGGAAGGCAGGCAATCAGCCCAGCATTTT.

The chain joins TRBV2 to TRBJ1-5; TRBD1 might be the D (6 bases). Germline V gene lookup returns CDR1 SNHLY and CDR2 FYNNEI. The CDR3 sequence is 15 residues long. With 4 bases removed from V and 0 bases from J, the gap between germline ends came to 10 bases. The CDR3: CASSGTAYSNQPQHF. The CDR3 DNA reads TGTGCCAGCAGTGGGACAGCCTATAGCAATCAGCCCCAGCATTTT.

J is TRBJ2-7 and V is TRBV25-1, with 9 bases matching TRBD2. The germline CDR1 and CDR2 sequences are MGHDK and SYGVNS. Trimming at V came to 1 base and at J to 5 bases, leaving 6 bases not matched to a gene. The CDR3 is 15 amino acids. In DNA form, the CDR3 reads TGTGCCAGCAGTGAATCGCGGGGGGGCATGAACGAGCAGTACTTC. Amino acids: CASSESRGGMNEQYF.

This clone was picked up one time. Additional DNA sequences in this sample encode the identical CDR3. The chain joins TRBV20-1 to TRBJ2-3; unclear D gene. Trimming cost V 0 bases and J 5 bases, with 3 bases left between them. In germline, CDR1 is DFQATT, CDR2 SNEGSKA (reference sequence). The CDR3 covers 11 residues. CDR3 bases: TGCAGTGCTAGAGACCTAGATACGCAGTATTTT. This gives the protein CSARDLDTQYF.

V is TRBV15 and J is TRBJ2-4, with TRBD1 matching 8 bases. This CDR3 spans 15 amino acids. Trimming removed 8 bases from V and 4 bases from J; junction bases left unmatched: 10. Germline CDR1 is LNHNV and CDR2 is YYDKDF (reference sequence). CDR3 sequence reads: CATEDRARPKNIQYF. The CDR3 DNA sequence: TGTGCCACCGAGGACAGGGCCCGTCCTAAAAACATTCAGTACTTC.

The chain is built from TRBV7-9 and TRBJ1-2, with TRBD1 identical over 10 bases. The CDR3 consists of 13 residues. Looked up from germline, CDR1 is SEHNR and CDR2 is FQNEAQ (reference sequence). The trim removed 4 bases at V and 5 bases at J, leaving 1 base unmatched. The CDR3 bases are TGTGCCAGCAGCTGGGACAGGGGATATGGCTACACCTTC. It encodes CASSWDRGYGYTF.

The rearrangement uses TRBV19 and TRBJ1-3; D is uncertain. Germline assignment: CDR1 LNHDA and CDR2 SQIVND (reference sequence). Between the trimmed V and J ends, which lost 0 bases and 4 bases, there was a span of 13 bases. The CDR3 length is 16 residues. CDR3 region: CASSIDQSEPGNTIYF. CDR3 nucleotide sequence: TGTGCCAGTAGTATAGATCAGTCCGAACCCGGAAACACCATATATTTT.

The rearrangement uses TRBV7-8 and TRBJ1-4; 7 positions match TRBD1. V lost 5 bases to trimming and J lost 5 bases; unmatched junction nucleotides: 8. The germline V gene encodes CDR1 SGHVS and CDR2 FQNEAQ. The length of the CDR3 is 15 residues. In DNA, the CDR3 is TGTGCCAGCAGCCCCGACAGGGCCTCCAATGAAAAACTGTTTTTT. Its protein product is CASSPDRASNEKLFF.

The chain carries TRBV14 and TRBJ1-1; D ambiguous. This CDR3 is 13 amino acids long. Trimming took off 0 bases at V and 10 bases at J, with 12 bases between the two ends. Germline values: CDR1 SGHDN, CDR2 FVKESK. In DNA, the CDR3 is TGTGCCAGCAGCCAAGAAAGAGCCGGAGCAGCTTTCTTT. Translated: CASSQERAGAAFF. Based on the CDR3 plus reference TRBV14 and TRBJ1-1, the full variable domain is EAGVTQFPSHSVIEKGQTVTLRCDPISGHDNLYWYRRVMGKEIKFLLHFVKESKQDESGMPNNRFLAERTGGTYSTLKVQPAELEDSGVYFCASSQERAGAAFFGQGTRLTVV.

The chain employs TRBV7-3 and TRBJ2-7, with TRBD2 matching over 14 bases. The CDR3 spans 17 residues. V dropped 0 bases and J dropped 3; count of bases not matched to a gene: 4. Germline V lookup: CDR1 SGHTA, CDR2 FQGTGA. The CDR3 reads CASSLTGTSGSVYEQYF. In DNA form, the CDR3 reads TGTGCCAGCAGCTTAACCGGGACTAGCGGGAGTGTCTACGAGCAGTACTTC.